This T cell receptor (beta chain) came from a study of cytomegalovirus exposure and HLA in healthy donors. The wider study: Genotyping showed around 81% of a few hundred donors falling in the Caucasian-associated ancestry cluster. Study findings and constraints: Productive rates of about 90% or about 30% were seen for most TCR beta V segments in an earlier analysis. CMV serostatus was the only recorded immune exposure for donors.

The PCR made use of 60 Vbeta and 13 Jbeta primers. Authors' data handling: A later analysis tallied tens of millions of unique TCR beta chains, about 11 million of them shared. Assay: immunoSEQ multiplex PCR; the TCRdb copy retains only in-frame clones and omits some. Clone size and the V and J calls come from that table; the DNA yielded D and trimming. The sample lists around 170,000 clones; over 60% were seen once. About this clone itself: Antigen unknown.

CDR1 MGHDK and CDR2 SYGVNS come from the germline V gene. V was clipped by 2 bases and J by 1 base, with 8 bases between them. CDR3 length equals 14 residues. The J gene is TRBJ1-1, the V gene TRBV25-1, with unresolved D. This receptor was identified in a man aged 40-50 years in good health and CMV-seronegative. The sample was PBMCs. The CDR3 sequence is CASSEGSGNTEAFF. CDR3 nucleotides: TGTGCCAGCAGTGAAGGTTCGGGGAACACTGAAGCTTTCTTT. Looking up the rest from reference TRBV25-1 and TRBJ1-1 gives the full variable domain: EADIYQTPRYLVIGTGKKITLECSQTMGHDKMYWYQQDPGMELHLIHYSYGVNSTEKGDLSSESTVSRIRTEHFPLTLESARPSHTSQYLCASSEGSGNTEAFFGQGTRLTVV.